Listed here are 4 T cell receptor beta chains from one sample, sequenced in a study of radiotherapy plus CTLA-4 blockade in lung cancer. TCRdb keeps only in-frame clones here, not all; method: immunoSEQ multiplex PCR. The table lists some 51,000 clones, approximately 80% of them singletons. The sequencing here drew on peripheral blood, taken from a patient treated with radiotherapy plus ipilimumab. The receptors originated from a human donor with non-small cell lung cancer whose response to radiotherapy plus ipilimumab could not be evaluated.

The J gene is TRBJ1-1, the V gene TRBV29-1, with 9 bases identical to TRBD1. CDR3 length: 14 residues. CDR1 is SQVTM and CDR2 is ANQGSEA in the germline V gene. The V segment lost 6 bases and the J segment 4 bases; nucleotides outside the gene matches: 9. Here the CDR3 DNA reads TGCAGCGTCGCGGACAGGGGAAAAACCACTGAAGCTTTCTTT. As protein: CSVADRGKTTEAFF.

This clone was recorded a few times. The chain is built from TRBV6-1 and TRBJ2-4, with 8 bases fitting TRBD1. This CDR3 spans 16 amino acids. Germline values: CDR1 MNHNS, CDR2 SASEGT. Trimming cost V 2 bases and J 1 base; bases outside gene matches: 4. The CDR3 here is CASSEQGAIAKNIQYF. CDR3 DNA sequence: TGTGCCAGCAGTGAACAGGGGGCAATCGCCAAAAACATTCAGTACTTC.

By frequency in the sample, this clone is medium-sized. This sequence joins TRBV7-3 and TRBJ2-1, with 8 bases matching TRBD1. CDR1 and CDR2 from the germline V gene are SGHTA and FQGTGA. Losses at the gene ends were 8 bases for V and 5 bases for J; bases not matched to a gene: 8. The CDR3 loop spans 14 amino acids. The CDR3: CASSPPTGDNEQFF. Written as DNA, the CDR3 is TGTGCCAGCTCCCCTCCGACAGGGGACAATGAGCAGTTCTTC.

This clone has only a few counts. DNA for the CDR3: TGTGCCAGCAGCTTCCCCGGTGGCAGGGGGGTGGGAATCTATGGCTACACCTTC. It encodes CASSFPGGRGVGIYGYTF. V gene TRBV7-2 combines with J gene TRBJ1-2; the match to TRBD1 covers 7 bases. J was trimmed by 4 bases and V by 3 bases; bases with no gene match: 17. Germline loops: CDR1 SGHTA, CDR2 FQGNSA. The CDR3 totals 18 residues.